Included here is one T cell receptor beta chain sequence, with context. Its antigen is still unknown. The primer mix had 60 Vbeta and 13 Jbeta primers. The data were produced by immunoSEQ multiplex PCR, yet TCRdb's version contains in-frame clones alone and is incomplete. The table records around 130,000 clones, more than 65% of them present only once. These data are taken from a study of cytomegalovirus exposure and HLA in healthy donors. Study-wide results and limits: Rare sequences made up most TCRs, while some public TCRs were found in many donors. Earlier results showed most TCR beta V segments being productive about 87% or about 30% of the time.

V lost 4 bases to trimming and J lost 10 bases; unmatched junction nucleotides: 13. CDR1 is SGHDT, CDR2 YYEEEE, per germline. This CDR3 region has 14 residues. This receptor was taken from a woman aged 60 to 75 in good health and CMV-seropositive. The J gene is TRBJ1-2, the V gene TRBV5-6, with TRBD1 matching 7 bases. Sequenced sample: PBMCs. CDR3 in amino acids: CASSIRDSWFDYTF. Here the CDR3 DNA reads TGTGCCAGCAGCATCCGGGACAGCTGGTTTGACTACACCTTC.